This entry concerns a single T cell receptor beta chain. Its cognate antigen is unknown. This CDR3 is 12 amino acids long. V gave up 8 bases and J gave up 0 bases, with 7 bases separating them. From germline, CDR1 is SNHLY and CDR2 FYNNEI. These data come from a study of vaccination and CD4 T cells after COVID-19. Documented treatment: roughly 11-day PBMC culture with coronavirus spike peptide pools or control peptides (ViraFEST assay). General observations from the study: Convalescent patients had a median roughly 86% of post-vaccine SARS-CoV-2-reactive clones that were detected only after vaccination, not before it.

Oncomine TCR Beta short-read sequencing was applied to DNA from cultured CD4+ T cells. TCRdb itself ran the PCR reads through MiXCR, one entry per CDR3 protein. This sample has over 10,000 distinct CDR3 sequences, with about 56% found just once. Material: CD4+ T cells from blood, cultured in vitro. This TCR came from a human donor who had recovered from COVID-19. The chain couples TRBV2 to TRBJ2-5; D gene uncertain. The CDR3 sequence: CASCRDQETQYF. CDR3 coding DNA: TGTGCCAGCTGCCGGGACCAAGAGACCCAGTACTTC.